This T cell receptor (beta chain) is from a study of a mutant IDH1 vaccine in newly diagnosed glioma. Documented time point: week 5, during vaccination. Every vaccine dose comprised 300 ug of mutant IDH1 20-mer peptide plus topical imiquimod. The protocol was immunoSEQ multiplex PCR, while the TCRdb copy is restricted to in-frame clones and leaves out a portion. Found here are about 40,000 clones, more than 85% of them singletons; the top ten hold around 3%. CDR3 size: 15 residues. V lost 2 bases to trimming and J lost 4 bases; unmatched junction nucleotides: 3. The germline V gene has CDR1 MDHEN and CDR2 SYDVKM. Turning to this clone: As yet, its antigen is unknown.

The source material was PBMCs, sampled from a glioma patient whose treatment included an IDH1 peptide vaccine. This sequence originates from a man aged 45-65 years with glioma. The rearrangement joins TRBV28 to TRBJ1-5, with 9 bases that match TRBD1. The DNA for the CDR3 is TGTGCCAGCAGTTTACGGGGGACAGGGAATCAGCCCCAGCATTTT. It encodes CASSLRGTGNQPQHF. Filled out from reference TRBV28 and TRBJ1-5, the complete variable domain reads DVKVTQSSRYLVKRTGEKVFLECVQDMDHENMFWYRQDPGLGLRLIYFSYDVKMKEKGDIPEGYSVSREKKERFSLILESASTNQTSMYLCASSLRGTGNQPQHFGDGTRLSIL.